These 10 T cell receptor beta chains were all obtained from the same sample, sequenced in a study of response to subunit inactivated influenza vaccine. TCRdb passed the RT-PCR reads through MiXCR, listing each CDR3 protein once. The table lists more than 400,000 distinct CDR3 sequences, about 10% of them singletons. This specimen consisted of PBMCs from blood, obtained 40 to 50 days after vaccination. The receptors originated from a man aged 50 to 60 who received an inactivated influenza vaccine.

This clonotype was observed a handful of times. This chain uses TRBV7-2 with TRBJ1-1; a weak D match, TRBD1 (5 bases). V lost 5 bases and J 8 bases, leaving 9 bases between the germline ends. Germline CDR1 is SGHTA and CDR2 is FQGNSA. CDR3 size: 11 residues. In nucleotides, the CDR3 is TGTGCCAGCAGCCCCAACAGGGAAGCTTTCTTT. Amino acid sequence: CASSPNREAFF.

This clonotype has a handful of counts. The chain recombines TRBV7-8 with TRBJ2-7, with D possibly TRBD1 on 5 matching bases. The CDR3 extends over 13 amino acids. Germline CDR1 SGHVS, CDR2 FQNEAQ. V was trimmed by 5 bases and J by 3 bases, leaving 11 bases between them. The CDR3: CASSPWGLYEQYF. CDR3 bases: TGTGCCAGCAGCCCCTGGGGCCTCTACGAGCAGTACTTC.

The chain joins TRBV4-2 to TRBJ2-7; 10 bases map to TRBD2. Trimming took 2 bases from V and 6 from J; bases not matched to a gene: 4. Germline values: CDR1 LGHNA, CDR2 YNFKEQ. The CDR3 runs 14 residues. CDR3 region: CASSQKAGGREQYF. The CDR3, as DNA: TGTGCCAGCAGCCAAAAAGCGGGGGGGCGCGAGCAGTACTTC.

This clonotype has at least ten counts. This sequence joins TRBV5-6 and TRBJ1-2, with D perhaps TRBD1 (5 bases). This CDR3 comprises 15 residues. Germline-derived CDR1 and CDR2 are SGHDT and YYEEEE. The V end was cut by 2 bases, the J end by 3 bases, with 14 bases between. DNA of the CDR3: TGTGCCAGCAGCTTTAGGACCGGGGGTGACTATGGCTACACCTTC. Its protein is CASSFRTGGDYGYTF.

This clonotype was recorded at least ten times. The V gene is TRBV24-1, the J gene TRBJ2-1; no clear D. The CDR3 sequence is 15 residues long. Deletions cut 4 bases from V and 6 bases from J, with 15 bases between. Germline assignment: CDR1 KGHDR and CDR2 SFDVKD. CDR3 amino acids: CATSDPTGPFNEQFF. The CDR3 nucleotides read TGTGCCACCAGTGACCCGACCGGACCCTTCAATGAGCAGTTCTTC.

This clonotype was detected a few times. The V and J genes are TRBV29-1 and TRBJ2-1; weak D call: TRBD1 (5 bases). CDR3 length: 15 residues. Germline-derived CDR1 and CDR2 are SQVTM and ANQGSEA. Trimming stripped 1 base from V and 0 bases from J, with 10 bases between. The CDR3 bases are TGCAGCGTTGAAGTCAGGGCTCTCTCCTACAATGAGCAGTTCTTC. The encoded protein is CSVEVRALSYNEQFF.

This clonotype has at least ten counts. In DNA, the CDR3 is TGTGCCAGCACCTCGGTGGAGGGGGGGAAGAAGTTCTTC. Its translation: CASTSVEGGKKFF. J is TRBJ2-1 and V is TRBV5-6; a weak D match, TRBD2 (7 bases). The germline CDR1 and CDR2 sequences are SGHDT and YYEEEE. V lost 6 bases, J lost 14 bases, and 21 bases lay in between. This CDR3 region has 13 residues.

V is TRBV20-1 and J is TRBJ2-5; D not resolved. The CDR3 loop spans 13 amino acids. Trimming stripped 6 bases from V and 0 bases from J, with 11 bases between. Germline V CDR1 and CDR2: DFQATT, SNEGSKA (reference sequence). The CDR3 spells CSASLLYQETQYF. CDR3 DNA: TGCAGTGCAAGCCTTCTGTACCAAGAGACCCAGTACTTC.

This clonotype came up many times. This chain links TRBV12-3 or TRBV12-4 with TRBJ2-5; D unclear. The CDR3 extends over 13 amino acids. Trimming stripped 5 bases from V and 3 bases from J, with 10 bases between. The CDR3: CASSLLVEETQYF. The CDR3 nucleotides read TGTGCCAGCAGTCTGTTGGTCGAAGAGACCCAGTACTTC.

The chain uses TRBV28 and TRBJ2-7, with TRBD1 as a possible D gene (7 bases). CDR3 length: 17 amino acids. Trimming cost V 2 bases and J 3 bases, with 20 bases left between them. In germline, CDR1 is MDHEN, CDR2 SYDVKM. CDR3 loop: CASSLPTQTGTFYEQYF. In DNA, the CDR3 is TGTGCCAGCAGTTTACCCACCCAGACAGGGACTTTCTACGAGCAGTACTTC.